The subject of this entry is one T cell receptor beta chain. Its antigen is unknown. This record comes from a study of T cell responses to AZD1222 COVID-19 vaccine. Overall study results and limits: Donors in the cohort were predominantly white British and more often female, and clonal diversity was possibly underestimated. Baseline seropositivity characterized only a handful of AZD1222 recipients.

The V segment lost 4 bases and the J segment 8 bases; nucleotides outside the gene matches: 5. CDR1 SGDLS and CDR2 YYNGEE come from the germline V gene. The CDR3 runs 14 residues. Sequencing used immunoSEQ multiplex PCR; TCRdb keeps in-frame clones, though not all of them. The sample lists about 170,000 clones, just over 90% occurring once. This sequence joins TRBV9 and TRBJ1-4; 10 positions match TRBD1. This material consisted of peripheral blood, taken on day 0 of AZD1222 vaccination. The receptor was isolated from an adult in good health. CDR3: CASSTGTGVEKLFF. CDR3 coding DNA: TGTGCCAGCAGCACCGGGACAGGGGTAGAAAAACTGTTTTTT.